Shown below are 26 T cell receptor beta chains from a single sample sequenced in a study of control samples from healthy donors and cancer patients. Only in-frame clones appear in the TCRdb table, and some are missing; sequencing was by immunoSEQ multiplex PCR. This table holds roughly 130,000 clones, just under 95% found once. The sequencing input was blood. These receptors were taken from a man in his thirties or forties in good health.

This chain links TRBV7-9 with TRBJ2-2; 12 nucleotides align to TRBD1. This CDR3 is 19 amino acids long. CDR1 and CDR2 from the germline V gene are SEHNR and FQNEAQ (reference sequence). Trimming at V came to 2 bases and at J to 3 bases, leaving 10 bases not matched to a gene. The chain's CDR3 is CASSLFYHRDRGHTGELFF. CDR3 sequence (DNA): TGTGCCAGCAGCTTATTCTACCACCGGGACAGGGGGCACACCGGGGAGCTGTTTTTT.

A single count supports this clone. This sequence joins TRBV5-4 and TRBJ2-1, with 11 bases fitting TRBD2. The ends lost 1 base at V and 6 bases at J; junction bases unmatched: 6. The CDR3 runs 16 residues. Germline CDR1 is SGHNT and CDR2 is YYREEE (reference sequence). This CDR3 reads CASSLFLLAGANEQFF. CDR3 bases: TGTGCCAGCAGCTTGTTTTTACTAGCGGGAGCCAATGAGCAGTTCTTC.

V usage is TRBV28 and J usage is TRBJ2-5; 10 nucleotides line up with TRBD2. The germline gives CDR1 MDHEN, CDR2 SYDVKM. The CDR3 contains 22 residues. With 6 bases clipped from V and 1 base from J, the junction kept 26 bases outside the gene matches. Written as DNA, the CDR3 is TGTGCCAGCAGCCAGACCGGACTAGCGGCGGTTTTCAGCCTGCACGCCCAAGAGACCCAGTACTTC. Protein sequence: CASSQTGLAAVFSLHAQETQYF.

The rearrangement uses TRBV7-9 and TRBJ1-6, with 9 bases aligning to TRBD1. Germline V CDR1 and CDR2: SEHNR, FQNEAQ (reference sequence). The V and J ends lost 5 bases and 17 bases, in that order; junction bases with no gene match: 16. This CDR3 has 15 amino acids. This CDR3 reads CASSAAGTGTHRVHF. For the CDR3, the DNA is TGTGCCAGCAGCGCTGCCGGGACAGGGACGCATAGAGTCCACTTT.

This sequence joins TRBV9 and TRBJ1-1; perhaps TRBD1 as D (5 bases). The CDR3 runs 15 residues. Germline V CDR1 and CDR2: SGDLS, YYNGEE. V was clipped by 3 bases and J by 4 bases, with 16 bases between them. The CDR3 region is CASSANTREGTEAFF. In DNA form, the CDR3 reads TGTGCCAGCAGCGCCAACACCAGGGAAGGCACTGAAGCTTTCTTT.

The V call is TRBV12-3 or TRBV12-4, the J call TRBJ1-1; no reliable D call. The CDR3 covers 12 residues. Trimming took off 3 bases at V and 5 bases at J, with 7 bases between the two ends. The CDR3 DNA follows: TGTGCCAGCAGTTTCCCCATGACTGAAGCTTTCTTT. This sequence encodes CASSFPMTEAFF.

The rearrangement joins TRBV27 to TRBJ2-7; TRBD2 matches at 14 bases. This CDR3 comprises 16 residues. V was pared by 8 bases and J by 5 bases, with 11 bases of the junction left unmatched. The V gene's germline CDR1 is MNHEY and CDR2 SMNVEV (reference sequence). The CDR3 sequence: CASGGLAGDTGDEQYF. CDR3 DNA sequence: TGTGCCAGCGGGGGACTAGCGGGGGACACCGGGGACGAGCAGTACTTC.

V gene TRBV6-4 combines with J gene TRBJ2-7, with D possibly being TRBD2 (6 bases). The germline V gene encodes CDR1 MRHNA and CDR2 SNTAGT. CDR3 length: 17 residues. Between the trimmed V and J ends, which lost 7 bases and 2 bases, there was a span of 24 bases. The CDR3 region has the DNA TGTGCCAGCACCCGGGAGCGGCTTAGGCCCCGGACCTACGAGCAGTACTTC. Protein product: CASTRERLRPRTYEQYF.

The rearrangement joins TRBV5-6 to TRBJ2-7, with unresolved D. CDR1 is SGHDT, CDR2 YYEEEE, per germline. V shed 2 bases and J shed 5 bases, with 14 bases lying between them. This CDR3 region has 14 residues. The CDR3 protein is CASSFRSRRDEQYF. The DNA for the CDR3 is TGTGCCAGCAGCTTCAGAAGCCGACGGGACGAGCAGTACTTC. Together with reference TRBV5-6 and TRBJ2-7, the CDR3 gives the full variable domain: DAGVTQSPTHLIKTRGQQVTLRCSPKSGHDTVSWYQQALGQGPQFIFQYYEEEERQRGNFPDRFSGHQFPNYSSELNVNALLLGDSALYLCASSFRSRRDEQYFGPGTRLTVT.

This chain links TRBV11-1 with TRBJ2-1, with D maybe TRBD2 (6 bases). CDR1 SGHAT and CDR2 FQDESV come from the germline V gene (reference sequence). Trimming shortened V by 5 bases and J by 6 bases, and 17 bases separated the two germline ends. This CDR3 spans 15 amino acids. CDR3 in amino acids: CASSPLALSGNEQFF. In DNA form, the CDR3 reads TGTGCCAGCAGCCCACTAGCTCTTTCGGGCAATGAGCAGTTCTTC.

As concerns this clone: Mismatch with germline at one junction end may stem from a read error. V usage is TRBV10-2 and J usage is TRBJ2-1; the match to TRBD1 covers 11 bases. Germline V gene data show CDR1 as WSHSY and CDR2 as SAAADI. The CDR3 extends over 15 amino acids. CDR3 region: CASRNRDRGFNELFF. CDR3 sequence (DNA): TGCGCCAGCAGAAACCGGGACAGGGGGTTTAATGAGCTGTTCTTC.

This clone was observed a few times. The CDR3 bases are TGTGCTAGTGGTTCTACGGGACCCAATGCAACTAATGAAAAACTGTTTTTT. Protein product: CASGSTGPNATNEKLFF. The chain combines TRBV12-5 with TRBJ1-4; TRBD1 might be the D (5 bases). Trimming took 4 bases from V and 0 from J, leaving 15 bases between them. The CDR3 is 17 residues long. Germline V CDR1 and CDR2: LGHNT, FRNRAP.

The chain carries TRBV7-2 and TRBJ1-5; D not certain. Trimming left V 5 bases short and J 1 base short, with 6 bases between. CDR3 size: 13 residues. Germline V gene sequence: CDR1 SGHTA, CDR2 FQGNSA. The CDR3: CASSRSSNQPQHF. Here the CDR3 DNA reads TGTGCCAGCAGCCGATCAAGCAATCAGCCCCAGCATTTT. Supplemented by reference TRBV7-2 and TRBJ1-5, the full variable domain reads GAGVSQSPSNKVTEKGKDVELRCDPISGHTALYWYRQSLGQGLEFLIYFQGNSAPDKSGLPSDRFSAERTGGSVSTLTIQRTQQEDSAVYLCASSRSSNQPQHFGDGTRLSIL.

The chain has TRBV11-3 and TRBJ2-1, with D maybe TRBD2 (5 bases). This CDR3 has 18 residues. Germline values: CDR1 SGHNT, CDR2 YENEEA. With 0 bases removed from V and 6 bases from J, the gap between germline ends came to 21 bases. The CDR3 loop reads CASSLDSSKRRGPNEQFF. CDR3 in DNA: TGTGCCAGCAGCTTAGATAGTTCGAAGCGGCGCGGGCCCAATGAGCAGTTCTTC.

V usage is TRBV6-5 and J usage is TRBJ1-1; a possible D gene is TRBD1 (6 bases). V lost 10 bases to trimming and J lost 2 bases, with 8 bases between them. The CDR3 is 11 residues long. Germline values: CDR1 MNHEY, CDR2 SVGAGI. In nucleotides, the CDR3 is TGTGCCATACAGGGTAACACTGAAGCTTTCTTT. It encodes CAIQGNTEAFF.

The chain joins TRBV28 to TRBJ1-4; a weak D match, TRBD1 (5 bases). The CDR3 is made up of 14 amino acids. CDR1 and CDR2 from the germline V gene are MDHEN and SYDVKM. The V and J ends lost 5 bases and 4 bases respectively, with 11 bases between them. Here the CDR3 reads CASSPVQGNEKLFF. CDR3 sequence (DNA): TGTGCCAGCAGTCCCGTCCAGGGTAATGAAAAACTGTTTTTT.

The V call is TRBV28, the J call TRBJ2-5; D is uncertain. V lost 3 bases to trimming and J lost 13 bases, with 12 bases between them. Germline assignment: CDR1 MDHEN and CDR2 SYDVKM. The length of the CDR3 is 11 residues. As DNA, the CDR3 is TGTGCCAGCAGTTTGGGTAGGGATCGGTACTTC. Its protein product is CASSLGRDRYF.

This chain connects TRBV28 to TRBJ1-5, with TRBD1 as a possible D gene (5 bases). Trimming took off 6 bases at V and 5 bases at J, with 14 bases between the two ends. The CDR3 covers 14 residues. Germline CDR1 reads MDHEN; CDR2 reads SYDVKM. This chain's CDR3 is CASSLGGLHQPQHF. CDR3 nucleotides: TGTGCCAGCAGCCTTGGGGGTTTGCATCAGCCCCAGCATTTT.

CDR3 bases: TGTGCCAGCAGTTTACCTCCATGGCCAACTAATGAAAAACTGTTTTTT. This codes for CASSLPPWPTNEKLFF. V gene TRBV28 combines with J gene TRBJ1-4; no reliable D call. The germline CDR1 and CDR2 sequences are MDHEN and SYDVKM. V was cut by 2 bases and J by 0 bases, with 10 bases left in between. The CDR3 contains 16 residues.

CDR3 DNA sequence: TGTGCCAGCAGTGAACTAGCGGGGGGACAGTACTTC. It translates to CASSELAGGQYF. The chain links TRBV25-1 to TRBJ2-7; 11 bases align to TRBD2. This CDR3 comprises 12 residues. Trimming removed 2 bases from V and 10 bases from J; junction bases left unmatched: 1. Germline V gene lookup returns CDR1 MGHDK and CDR2 SYGVNS.

The chain uses TRBV19 and TRBJ2-1; TRBD1 might be the D (5 bases). The CDR3 length is 15 residues. The germline CDR1 and CDR2 sequences are LNHDA and SQIVND (reference sequence). Trimming removed 6 bases at V and 0 bases at J, with 12 bases between. The CDR3 is CASRVADSSYNEQFF. The CDR3 nucleotides read TGTGCCAGTAGGGTTGCCGACAGCTCCTACAATGAGCAGTTCTTC.

This chain uses TRBV19 with TRBJ2-7; 8 bases align to TRBD1. Germline lookup yields CDR1 LNHDA and CDR2 SQIVND (reference sequence). The V and J ends lost 4 bases and 2 bases, in that order; junction bases with no gene match: 7. The length of the CDR3 is 15 residues. This CDR3 reads CASSKDRGGPYEQYF. Written as DNA, the CDR3 is TGTGCCAGTAGTAAAGACAGGGGAGGCCCCTACGAGCAGTACTTC.

V is TRBV6-1 and J is TRBJ2-2; 7 bases are shared with TRBD1. The CDR3 is 15 residues long. V shed 6 bases, J shed 3 bases, and the junction held 7 bases outside the gene matches. Germline lookup yields CDR1 MNHNS and CDR2 SASEGT. CDR3 amino acids: CASRISGGDTGELFF. CDR3 in DNA: TGTGCCAGCAGGATCTCAGGGGGAGACACCGGGGAGCTGTTTTTT.

This clone was detected once. Here the CDR3 reads CASSRQPATNEKLFF. The CDR3 region has the DNA TGTGCCAGCTCAAGACAGCCCGCAACTAATGAAAAACTGTTTTTT. The rearrangement uses TRBV18 and TRBJ1-4; the D gene is possibly TRBD1 (5 bases). Trimming pared 5 bases from V and 0 bases from J, leaving 10 bases between. The CDR3 extends over 15 amino acids. Germline-derived CDR1 and CDR2 are KGHSH and LQKENI.

This clone was observed a single time. CDR3 residues: CASSKVNPDTIYF. CDR3 DNA sequence: TGTGCCAGCAGCAAAGTGAATCCTGACACCATATATTTT. The rearrangement joins TRBV21-1 to TRBJ1-3. TRBV21-1 is shown as a pseudogene. The CDR3 length is 13 residues.

Details on this clone: This sample also contains other DNA sequences that code for the same CDR3. The chain links TRBV6-2 or TRBV6-3 to TRBJ1-2; perhaps TRBD1 as D (5 bases). The CDR3 extends over 13 amino acids. Between the trimmed V and J ends, which lost 2 bases and 2 bases, there was a span of 6 bases. Germline V gives CDR1 MNHEY, CDR2 SVGEGT. The CDR3 DNA follows: TGTGCCAGCAGTTACGAGGGGAACTATGGCTACACCTTC. Its protein is CASSYEGNYGYTF.